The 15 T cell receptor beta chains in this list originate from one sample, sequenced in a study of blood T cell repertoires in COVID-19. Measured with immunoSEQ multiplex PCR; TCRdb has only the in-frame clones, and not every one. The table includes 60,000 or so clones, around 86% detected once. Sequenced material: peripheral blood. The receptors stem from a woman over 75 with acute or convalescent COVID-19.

CDR3 sequence: CASSGSGRDYEQYF. CDR3 DNA: TGTGCCAGCAGTGGTAGCGGGAGGGACTACGAGCAGTACTTC. V gene TRBV2 combines with J gene TRBJ2-7; 11 positions agree with TRBD2. The CDR3 spans 14 residues. CDR1 is SNHLY and CDR2 is FYNNEI in the germline V gene. V lost 4 bases and J lost 3; bases outside the gene matches: 2.

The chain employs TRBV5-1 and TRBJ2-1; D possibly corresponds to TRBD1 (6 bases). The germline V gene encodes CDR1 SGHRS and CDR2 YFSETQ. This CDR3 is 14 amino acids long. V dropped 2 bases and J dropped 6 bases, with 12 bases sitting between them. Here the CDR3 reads CASSLQGMPNEQFF. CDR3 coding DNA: TGCGCCAGCAGCTTACAGGGTATGCCCAATGAGCAGTTCTTC.

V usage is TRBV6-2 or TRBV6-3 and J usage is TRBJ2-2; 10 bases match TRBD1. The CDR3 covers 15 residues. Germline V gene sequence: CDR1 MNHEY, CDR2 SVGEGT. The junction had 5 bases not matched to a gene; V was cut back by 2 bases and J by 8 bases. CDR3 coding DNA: TGTGCCAGCAGTTACCGGACAGGGGGAATGGGGGAGCTGTTTTTT. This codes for CASSYRTGGMGELFF.

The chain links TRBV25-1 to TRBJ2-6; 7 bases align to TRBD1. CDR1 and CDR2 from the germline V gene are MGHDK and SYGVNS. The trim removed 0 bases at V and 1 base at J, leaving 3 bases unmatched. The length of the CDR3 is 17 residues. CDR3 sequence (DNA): TGTGCCAGCAGTGAATATAGACAGGGATCTGGGGCCAACGTCCTGACTTTC. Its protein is CASSEYRQGSGANVLTF.

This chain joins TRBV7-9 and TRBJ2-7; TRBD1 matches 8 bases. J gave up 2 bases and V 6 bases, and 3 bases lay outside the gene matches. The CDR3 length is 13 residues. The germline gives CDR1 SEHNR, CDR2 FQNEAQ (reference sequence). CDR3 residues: CASRGTGAYEQYF. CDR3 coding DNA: TGTGCCAGCAGGGGGACAGGAGCCTACGAGCAGTACTTC. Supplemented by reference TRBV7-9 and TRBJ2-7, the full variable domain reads DTGVSQNPRHKITKRGQNVTFRCDPISEHNRLYWYRQTLGQGPEFLTYFQNEAQLEKSRLLSDRFSAERPKGSFSTLEIQRTEQGDSAMYLCASRGTGAYEQYFGPGTRLTVT.

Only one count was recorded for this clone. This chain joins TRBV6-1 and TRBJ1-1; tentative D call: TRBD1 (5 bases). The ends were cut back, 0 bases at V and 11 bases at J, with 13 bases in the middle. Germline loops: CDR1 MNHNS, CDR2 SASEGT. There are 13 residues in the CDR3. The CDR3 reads CASSEARDWGAFF. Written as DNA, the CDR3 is TGTGCCAGCAGTGAAGCCCGGGACTGGGGGGCTTTCTTT.

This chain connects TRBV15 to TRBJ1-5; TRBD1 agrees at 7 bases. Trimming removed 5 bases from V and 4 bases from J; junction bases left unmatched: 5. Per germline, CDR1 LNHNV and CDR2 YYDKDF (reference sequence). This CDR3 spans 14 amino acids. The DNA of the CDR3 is TGTGCCACCAGCCCCGCAGGGGGGAATCAGCCCCAGCATTTT. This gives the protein CATSPAGGNQPQHF.

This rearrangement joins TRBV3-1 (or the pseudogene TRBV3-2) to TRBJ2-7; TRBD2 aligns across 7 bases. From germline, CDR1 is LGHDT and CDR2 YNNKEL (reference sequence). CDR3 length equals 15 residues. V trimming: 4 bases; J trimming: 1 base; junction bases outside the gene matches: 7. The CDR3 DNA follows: TGTGCCAGCAGCCGACCAGCGGGAAGGTCCTACGAGCAGTACTTC. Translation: CASSRPAGRSYEQYF.

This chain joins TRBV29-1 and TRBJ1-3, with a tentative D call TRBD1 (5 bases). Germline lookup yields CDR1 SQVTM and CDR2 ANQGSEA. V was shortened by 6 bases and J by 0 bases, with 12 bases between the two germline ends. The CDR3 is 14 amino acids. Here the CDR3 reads CSVGLPSSGNTIYF. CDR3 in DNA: TGCAGCGTGGGACTCCCGAGCTCTGGAAACACCATATATTTT.

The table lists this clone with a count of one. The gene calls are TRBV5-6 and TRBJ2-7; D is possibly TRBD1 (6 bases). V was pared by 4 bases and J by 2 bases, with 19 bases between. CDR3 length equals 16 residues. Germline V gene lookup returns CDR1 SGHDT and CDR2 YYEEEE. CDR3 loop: CASSPETGTRAYEQYF. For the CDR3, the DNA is TGTGCCAGCAGCCCTGAGACCGGGACAAGAGCCTACGAGCAGTACTTC.

The CDR3 protein is CASSITRNTEAFF. As DNA, the CDR3 is TGTGCCAGCAGTATTACTCGGAACACTGAAGCTTTCTTT. The rearrangement joins TRBV27 to TRBJ1-1; D gene unclear. The CDR3 runs to 13 residues. CDR1 MNHEY and CDR2 SMNVEV come from the germline V gene (reference sequence). V lost 5 bases and J lost 1, with 8 bases in between.

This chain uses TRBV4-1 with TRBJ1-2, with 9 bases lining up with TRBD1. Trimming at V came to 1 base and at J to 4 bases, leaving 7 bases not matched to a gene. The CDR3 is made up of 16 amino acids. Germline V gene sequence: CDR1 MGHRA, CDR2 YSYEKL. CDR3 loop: CASSQGPGQGLYGYTF. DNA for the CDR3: TGCGCCAGCAGCCAAGGGCCGGGACAGGGACTCTATGGCTACACCTTC.

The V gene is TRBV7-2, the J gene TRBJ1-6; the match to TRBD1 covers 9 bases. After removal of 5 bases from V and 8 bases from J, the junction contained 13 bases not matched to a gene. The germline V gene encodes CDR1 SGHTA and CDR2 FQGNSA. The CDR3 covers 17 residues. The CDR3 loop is CASSRTTTGTGHSPLHF. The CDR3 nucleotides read TGTGCCAGCAGCCGTACCACCACTGGGACAGGGCATTCACCCCTCCACTTT.

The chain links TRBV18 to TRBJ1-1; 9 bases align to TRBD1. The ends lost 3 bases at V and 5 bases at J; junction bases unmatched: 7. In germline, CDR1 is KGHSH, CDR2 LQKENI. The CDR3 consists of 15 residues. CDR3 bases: TGTGCCAGCTCACCCAAGGACAGGGGTTGGACTGAAGCTTTCTTT. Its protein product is CASSPKDRGWTEAFF. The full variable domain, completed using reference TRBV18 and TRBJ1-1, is NAGVMQNPRHLVRRRGQEARLRCSPMKGHSHVYWYRQLPEEGLKFMVYLQKENIIDESGMPKERFSAEFPKEGPSILRIQQVVRGDSAAYFCASSPKDRGWTEAFFGQGTRLTVV.

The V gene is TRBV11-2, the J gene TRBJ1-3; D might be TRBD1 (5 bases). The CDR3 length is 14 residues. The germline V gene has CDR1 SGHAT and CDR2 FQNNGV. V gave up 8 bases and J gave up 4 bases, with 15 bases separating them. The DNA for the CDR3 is TGTGCCAGCGGATCTCGGGGGTCCGGAAACACCATATATTTT. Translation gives CASGSRGSGNTIYF.